This record concerns one TCR beta chain sequence. Antigen unknown. This CDR3 is built from 15 residues. In germline, CDR1 is MNHEY, CDR2 SMNVEV (reference sequence). J lost 4 bases, V lost 3 bases, and 8 bases had no gene match. The sample comes from a study of CD8 T cells in Susac syndrome. Study outcomes and limitations: Only a relatively small number of individuals were included in the TCR sequencing and HLA analysis.

Random hexamers served to reverse transcribe roughly 0.45 to 1 ug RNA. Amplification of TCR beta CDR3 spanned 54 Vbeta and 13 Jbeta via immunoSEQ multiplex PCR. TCRdb redid the calling of the immunoSEQ multiplex PCR reads with MiXCR, one entry per CDR3 protein. The sample contains 200,000 to 250,000 distinct CDR3 sequences, 95% of which appear only once. Sequences were obtained from CD4+ T cells from PBMCs. This clonotype was obtained from a human donor with multiple sclerosis. The rearrangement links TRBV27 to TRBJ1-2; TRBD1 aligns across 7 bases. The CDR3 DNA reads TGTGCCAGCAGTTTGAGGGAGACAGGGATCTATGGCTACACCTTC. Translation gives CASSLRETGIYGYTF.